This T cell receptor beta chain was sequenced during a study of T-cell reconstitution after alpha-beta-depleted transplantation in children. General study findings and limits: A year post-transplant, T-cell counts and diversity derived mostly from newly produced T cells.

V was pared by 3 bases and J by 9 bases, with 16 bases between. CDR1 and CDR2 (germline): SGHRS, YFSETQ. This CDR3 comprises 14 residues. TCRbeta library preparation incorporated unique molecular identifiers. TCRdb re-called the PCR reads with MiXCR, one entry per CDR3 protein. The data hold around 300,000 distinct CDR3 sequences, with approximately 20% observed a single time. Comments on this clonotype: No antigen is known for it.

This clonotype originated in a male patient under 18 who had a stem cell transplant for acute lymphoblastic leukemia, so the T cells may come from the graft donor. Sequenced material: PBMCs, mostly from graft donor cells, taken 180 days after TCRalphabeta/CD19-depleted stem cell transplant. The V and J genes are TRBV5-1 and TRBJ2-1; D may be TRBD1 or TRBD2 (5 bases each). The CDR3 nucleotides are TGCGCCAGCAGCTCGGGGCTCGCCTTGCGTGAGCAGTTCTTC. Protein sequence: CASSSGLALREQFF.